The 5 T cell receptor beta chains in this list originate from one sample, sequenced in a study of blood T cell repertoires in COVID-19. Measured with immunoSEQ multiplex PCR; TCRdb has only the in-frame clones, and not every one. The sample holds approximately 150,000 clones; 75% to 90% are singletons and the top ten take approximately 5%. The sample comprised peripheral blood. The receptors here all came from a human donor in a cohort sampled during active COVID-19.

This clone appeared a few times. The CDR3 region has the DNA TGTGCCAGTAGTACTCCGGGACAGGGGGCTAAAGGGGGCAATCAGCCCCAGCATTTT. Translated: CASSTPGQGAKGGNQPQHF. V is TRBV19 and J is TRBJ1-5, with 12 bases fitting TRBD1. The J segment lost 2 bases and the V segment lost 4 bases, leaving 12 bases of the junction unmatched. Germline CDR1 is LNHDA and CDR2 is SQIVND (reference sequence). This CDR3 is 19 amino acids long. Drawing the rest from reference TRBV19 and TRBJ1-5, the complete variable domain is DGGITQSPKYLFRKEGQNVTLSCEQNLNHDAMYWYRQDPGQGLRLIYYSQIVNDFQKGDIAEGYSVSREKKESFPLTVTSAQKNPTAFYLCASSTPGQGAKGGNQPQHFGDGTRLSIL.

The chain combines TRBV7-2 with TRBJ2-1; D not certain. The V end lost 3 bases, the J end lost 5 bases, and 8 bases lay between the germline ends. The CDR3 sequence is 13 residues long. In germline, CDR1 is SGHTA, CDR2 FQGNSA. CDR3 DNA sequence: TGTGCCAGCAGCTTCGAGAGCGACAATGAGCAGTTCTTC. As protein: CASSFESDNEQFF.

This rearrangement joins TRBV6-5 to TRBJ2-1; 9 bases are shared with TRBD2. Losses at the gene ends were 4 bases for V and 5 bases for J; bases not matched to a gene: 3. This CDR3 comprises 14 residues. The germline CDR1 and CDR2 sequences are MNHEY and SVGAGI. In nucleotides, the CDR3 is TGTGCCAGCAGTTCCTTAGCGGGAGACAATGAGCAGTTCTTC. It yields the protein CASSSLAGDNEQFF.

This clone was recorded once. The rearrangement uses TRBV11-2 and TRBJ1-2; D unclear. CDR1 is SGHAT and CDR2 is FQNNGV in the germline V gene. The CDR3 length is 12 residues. V was pared by 3 bases and J by 5 bases, with 7 bases between. DNA for the CDR3: TGTGCCAGCAGCTTGCGGAATTATGGCTACACCTTC. Protein: CASSLRNYGYTF.

This rearrangement joins TRBV6-1 to TRBJ1-2, with a weak D call TRBD1 (5 bases). V was trimmed by 1 base and J by 5 bases, leaving 11 bases between them. The CDR3 consists of 14 residues. The germline CDR1 and CDR2 sequences are MNHNS and SASEGT. CDR3 bases: TGTGCCAGCAGTGAAGTAGGACCAGGGTATGGCTACACCTTC. This encodes CASSEVGPGYGYTF.